The 22 T cell receptor beta chains in this list originate from one sample, sequenced in a study of shared clonotypes between healthy human individuals. Terminally differentiated effector memory CD45RA+ cells were left out of the naive CD8 fraction, which was CD45RO-negative and positively selected for CCR7. Sequencing used immunoSEQ multiplex PCR; TCRdb keeps in-frame clones, though not all of them. This sample has roughly 770,000 clones; 95% to 97% occur once, and the top ten carry less than 0.25%. Sequenced material: naive CD8+ T cells sorted from blood. The receptors shown here come from a man aged 25 to 40 in good health.

This chain joins TRBV7-2 and TRBJ1-1; 10 bases line up with TRBD1. In germline, CDR1 is SGHTA, CDR2 FQGNSA. The trim removed 5 bases at V and 1 base at J, leaving 7 bases unmatched. CDR3 length equals 16 residues. CDR3 residues: CASSPGTGVWNTEAFF. As DNA, the CDR3 is TGTGCCAGCAGCCCAGGGACAGGGGTTTGGAACACTGAAGCTTTCTTT.

The V call is TRBV27, the J call TRBJ2-3; the D is unclear. This CDR3 is built from 14 residues. V was cut by 3 bases and J by 3 bases, with 10 bases left in between. The germline gives CDR1 MNHEY, CDR2 SMNVEV (reference sequence). This CDR3 is CASSFRLGTDTQYF. Written as DNA, the CDR3 is TGTGCCAGCAGTTTTAGGCTAGGGACAGATACGCAGTATTTT.

In nucleotides, the CDR3 is TGTGCCAGCAGTTTATCGAACAGTTTCTACGAGCAGTACTTC. Amino acids: CASSLSNSFYEQYF. The chain joins TRBV27 to TRBJ2-7; no clear D. CDR1 is MNHEY, CDR2 SMNVEV, per germline (reference sequence). The V end lost 0 bases, the J end lost 3 bases, and 9 bases lay between the germline ends. The CDR3 loop spans 14 amino acids.

The chain couples TRBV11-2 to TRBJ2-1; 8 nucleotides match TRBD2. The CDR3 spans 18 residues. V trimming: 4 bases; J trimming: 8 bases; junction bases outside the gene matches: 19. From germline, CDR1 is SGHAT and CDR2 FQNNGV. CDR3 amino acids: CASSWGPKRESYLDEQFF. In DNA form, the CDR3 reads TGTGCCAGCAGCTGGGGCCCCAAGCGGGAGTCTTATTTGGATGAGCAGTTCTTC.

The chain is built from TRBV5-4 and TRBJ2-3; D might be TRBD1 or TRBD2, each matching 5 bases. Looked up from germline, CDR1 is SGHNT and CDR2 is YYREEE (reference sequence). The CDR3 loop spans 15 amino acids. V shed 0 bases and J shed 5 bases, with 13 bases lying between them. The CDR3 DNA follows: TGTGCCAGCAGCTTGGTCGGGGCCCATGTAGATACGCAGTATTTT. Amino acids: CASSLVGAHVDTQYF.

V and J are TRBV14 and TRBJ2-1, with TRBD2 matching 13 bases. The V gene end was trimmed by 3 bases and the J gene end by 8 bases; junction bases not matched to a gene: 10. Germline values: CDR1 SGHDN, CDR2 FVKESK. CDR3 size: 17 residues. This CDR3 is CASSHGRVTSGRHEQFF. The CDR3 bases are TGTGCCAGCAGCCATGGACGGGTGACTAGCGGGAGGCATGAGCAGTTCTTC.

The rearrangement uses TRBV11-2 and TRBJ2-1; TRBD2 agrees at 9 bases. The CDR3 is 17 residues long. Looked up from germline, CDR1 is SGHAT and CDR2 is FQNNGV. The junction had 10 bases not matched to a gene; V was cut back by 1 base and J by 6 bases. This CDR3 is CASSLVWRLAGSNEQFF. CDR3 DNA: TGTGCCAGCAGCTTAGTGTGGCGTCTAGCGGGGTCCAATGAGCAGTTCTTC.

The chain combines TRBV27 with TRBJ2-3, with D possibly being TRBD2 (6 bases). The CDR3 is made up of 13 amino acids. CDR1 is MNHEY and CDR2 is SMNVEV in the germline V gene (reference sequence). Trimming pared 7 bases from V and 4 bases from J, leaving 12 bases between. The CDR3 protein is CASTTAGSDTQYF. CDR3 DNA: TGTGCCAGCACCACCGCGGGATCAGATACGCAGTATTTT.

V gene TRBV6-5 combines with J gene TRBJ2-7; weak D call: TRBD2 (6 bases). The germline V gene has CDR1 MNHEY and CDR2 SVGAGI. The CDR3 has 15 residues. V lost 2 bases to trimming and J lost 0 bases, with 11 bases between them. The CDR3 protein is CASSYGAGFSYEQYF. CDR3 nucleotides: TGTGCCAGCAGTTACGGCGCGGGATTCTCCTACGAGCAGTACTTC.

The chain recombines TRBV29-1 with TRBJ2-2, with 7 positions matching TRBD1. Germline CDR1 and CDR2: SQVTM and ANQGSEA. V was clipped by 6 bases and J by 2 bases; unmatched bases: 6. The CDR3 consists of 14 residues. The CDR3 coding sequence is TGCAGCGTGGACACAGGGGTCAACACCGGGGAGCTGTTTTTT. Its protein is CSVDTGVNTGELFF.

The chain employs TRBV4-1 and TRBJ2-7, with 8 bases aligning to TRBD1. CDR3 length: 16 residues. Germline V CDR1 and CDR2: MGHRA, YSYEKL. With V trimmed by 3 bases and J by 1 base, 8 bases remained unmatched. The CDR3 is CASSQEGQGPSYEQYF. The CDR3 DNA follows: TGCGCCAGCAGCCAGGAAGGACAGGGTCCATCCTACGAGCAGTACTTC.

The CDR3 DNA is TGCGCCAGCAGCCCACCGGCAGGGAGCTCCTACGAGCAGTACTTC. It encodes CASSPPAGSSYEQYF. V gene TRBV5-1 combines with J gene TRBJ2-7; D tentatively reads TRBD1 or TRBD2 (5 bases each). Germline-derived CDR1 and CDR2 are SGHRS and YFSETQ. The V gene lost 4 bases and the J gene lost 0 bases, with 14 bases spanning the gap. The CDR3 spans 15 residues.

The V call is TRBV2, the J call TRBJ1-5; TRBD1 aligns across 7 bases. With V trimmed by 6 bases and J by 3 bases, 8 bases remained unmatched. The germline CDR1 and CDR2 sequences are SNHLY and FYNNEI. The CDR3 sequence is 15 residues long. The CDR3 reads CASRGRGQNNQPQHF. The DNA for the CDR3 is TGTGCCAGCAGGGGAAGGGGGCAAAACAATCAGCCCCAGCATTTT.

The V call is TRBV4-1, the J call TRBJ2-1, with 9 bases identical to TRBD2. Trimming cost V 4 bases and J 9 bases; bases outside gene matches: 13. The V gene's germline CDR1 is MGHRA and CDR2 YSYEKL. The CDR3 is 16 residues long. The CDR3 here is CASSLALEAGGGEQFF. DNA of the CDR3: TGCGCCAGCAGCCTTGCCCTAGAAGCGGGAGGTGGTGAGCAGTTCTTC.

The chain is built from TRBV5-4 and TRBJ2-7; 8 bases match TRBD2. The CDR3 loop spans 15 amino acids. Trimming at V came to 2 bases and at J to 3 bases, leaving 7 bases not matched to a gene. Looked up from germline, CDR1 is SGHNT and CDR2 is YYREEE (reference sequence). The DNA for the CDR3 is TGTGCCAGCAGCTTCGGGAGGGCGGGGAACTACGAGCAGTACTTC. This gives the protein CASSFGRAGNYEQYF.

V usage is TRBV9 and J usage is TRBJ2-1, with TRBD1 as a possible D gene (6 bases). The CDR3 totals 17 residues. The germline V gene encodes CDR1 SGDLS and CDR2 YYNGEE. Trimming stripped 3 bases from V and 4 bases from J, with 20 bases between. CDR3 region: CASSGLTGYNGYNEQFF. CDR3 nucleotides: TGTGCCAGCAGCGGCCTAACAGGGTACAATGGGTACAATGAGCAGTTCTTC. Full variable domain (missing parts from reference TRBV9 and TRBJ2-1): DSGVTQTPKHLITATGQRVTLRCSPRSGDLSVYWYQQSLDQGLQFLIQYYNGEERAKGNILERFSAQQFPDLHSELNLSSLELGDSALYFCASSGLTGYNGYNEQFFGPGTRLTVL.

The rearrangement uses TRBV27 and TRBJ1-5; D is unresolved. V was cut by 6 bases and J by 1 base, with 13 bases left in between. Germline CDR1 is MNHEY and CDR2 is SMNVEV (reference sequence). The CDR3 consists of 15 residues. CDR3 DNA: TGTGCCAGCAGCCGAAGGGTCGACAGCAATCAGCCCCAGCATTTT. Its protein product is CASSRRVDSNQPQHF.

The chain joins TRBV27 to TRBJ2-7, with 7 bases that match TRBD2. With 2 bases clipped from V and 1 base from J, the junction kept 8 bases outside the gene matches. The CDR3 sequence is 16 residues long. Per germline, CDR1 MNHEY and CDR2 SMNVEV (reference sequence). CDR3 DNA: TGTGCCAGCAGTTTAGGAGCGGGATCTGCATCCTACGAGCAGTACTTC. Amino acid sequence: CASSLGAGSASYEQYF.

This chain uses TRBV16 with TRBJ2-1; D assignment may be TRBD1 or TRBD2 (5 bases each). V was shortened by 0 bases and J by 0 bases, with 9 bases between the two germline ends. Germline V gene sequence: CDR1 KGHSY, CDR2 FQNENV. This CDR3 is 16 amino acids long. CDR3 protein: CASSQSEGFSYNEQFF. Written as DNA, the CDR3 is TGTGCCAGCAGCCAATCAGAGGGGTTCTCCTACAATGAGCAGTTCTTC. Filled out from reference TRBV16 and TRBJ2-1, the complete variable domain reads GEEVAQTPKHLVRGEGQKAKLYCAPIKGHSYVFWYQQVLKNEFKFLISFQNENVFDETGMPKERFSAKCLPNSPCSLEIQATKLEDSAVYFCASSQSEGFSYNEQFFGPGTRLTVL.

V is TRBV27 and J is TRBJ2-7; D unclear. The CDR3 covers 15 residues. Germline V lookup: CDR1 MNHEY, CDR2 SMNVEV (reference sequence). Between the trimmed V and J ends, which lost 3 bases and 2 bases, there was a span of 14 bases. The CDR3 region is CASSFMGELPYEQYF. The CDR3 nucleotides are TGTGCCAGCAGTTTTATGGGCGAGCTTCCCTACGAGCAGTACTTC.

The V call is TRBV27, the J call TRBJ2-5; a possible D gene is TRBD1 (8 bases). This CDR3 spans 14 amino acids. The germline gives CDR1 MNHEY, CDR2 SMNVEV (reference sequence). V shed 5 bases and J shed 3 bases, with 13 bases lying between them. As DNA, the CDR3 is TGTGCCAGCAGTCAACAGGGGGGGGAAGAGACCCAGTACTTC. Translating it yields CASSQQGGEETQYF.

The CDR3 sequence: CASSLVMSSYEQYF. Written as DNA, the CDR3 is TGTGCCAGCAGCCTTGTAATGAGCTCCTACGAGCAGTACTTC. V and J are TRBV5-6 and TRBJ2-7; no clear D. The CDR3 is 14 amino acids. The V end lost 4 bases, the J end lost 0 bases, and 11 bases lay between the germline ends. The germline V gene encodes CDR1 SGHDT and CDR2 YYEEEE.